This TCR beta chain was recorded in a study of blood T cell repertoires in COVID-19. The table came from immunoSEQ multiplex PCR; TCRdb's copy has only in-frame clones and leaves some out. This table holds some 100,000 clones, approximately 86% found once. There are 14 residues in the CDR3. CDR1 and CDR2 (germline): LNHDA, SQIVND (reference sequence). Trimming removed 5 bases from V and 1 base from J, with 11 bases in between. This TCR was sampled from a man aged 50 to 60 with active or convalescent COVID-19. The sample comprised peripheral blood. This chain connects TRBV19 to TRBJ1-1, with D possibly TRBD1 on 5 matching bases. CDR3 nucleotides: TGTGCCAGTAGTTCCGGGGGTAGGAACACTGAAGCTTTCTTT. The encoded protein is CASSSGGRNTEAFF.